The 9 T cell receptor beta chains in this list originate from one sample, sequenced in a study of early T cells in non-severe SARS-CoV-2 infection. TCRdb reprocessed the 5' RACE reads via MiXCR and lists one record per CDR3 protein. The data hold about 71,000 distinct CDR3 sequences, with 9.5% to 15% observed a single time. Sequencing used whole blood, obtained at baseline. The receptors shown here come from an adult who was a healthcare worker with PCR-confirmed SARS-CoV-2 infection or an uninfected control (not recorded which).

V gene TRBV7-9 combines with J gene TRBJ2-2; D remains unclear. The CDR3 is 14 amino acids. The V gene's germline CDR1 is SEHNR and CDR2 FQNEAQ (reference sequence). The V gene lost 3 bases and the J gene lost 3 bases, with 8 bases spanning the gap. CDR3 in DNA: TGTGCCAGCAGCTTGAGAACAGACACCGGGGAGCTGTTTTTT. Protein: CASSLRTDTGELFF.

This clonotype was detected many times. The chain employs TRBV15 and TRBJ2-3; D not certain. V dropped 0 bases and J dropped 6 bases, with 7 bases sitting between them. The CDR3 covers 13 residues. Germline V gene data show CDR1 as LNHNV and CDR2 as YYDKDF (reference sequence). CDR3 in amino acids: CATSRDSADTQYF. CDR3 nucleotide sequence: TGTGCCACCAGCAGAGATTCGGCCGATACGCAGTATTTT. The full variable domain, completed using reference TRBV15 and TRBJ2-3, is DAMVIQNPRYQVTQFGKPVTLSCSQTLNHNVMYWYQQKSSQAPKLLFHYYDKDFNNEADTPDNFQSRRPNTSFCFLDIRSPGLGDTAMYLCATSRDSADTQYFGPGTRLTVL.

The table lists this clonotype with many counts. V usage is TRBV4-2 and J usage is TRBJ2-1; either TRBD1 or TRBD2 may supply D (6 bases each). The CDR3 covers 16 residues. The V gene's germline CDR1 is LGHNA and CDR2 YNFKEQ. V was shortened by 4 bases and J by 7 bases, with 20 bases between the two germline ends. CDR3 nucleotides: TGTGCCAGCAGCCCGTATCCCGGGGGCCCGGGGAATGAGCAGTTCTTC. Translating it yields CASSPYPGGPGNEQFF.

V and J are TRBV18 and TRBJ1-5; the match to TRBD1 covers 8 bases. V shed 6 bases and J 3 bases; nucleotides not matched to a gene: 10. In germline, CDR1 is KGHSH, CDR2 LQKENI. The CDR3 totals 16 residues. CDR3 amino acids: CASSQNQGADNQPQHF. Written as DNA, the CDR3 is TGTGCCAGCTCGCAGAACCAGGGGGCGGACAATCAGCCCCAGCATTTT.

The table lists this clonotype with many counts. The chain couples TRBV7-2 to TRBJ1-6, with TRBD1 matching over 7 bases. Germline CDR1 reads SGHTA; CDR2 reads FQGNSA. Germline trimming cut 5 bases from V and 15 bases from J; bases unmatched to any gene: 10. The CDR3 sequence is 13 residues long. Written as DNA, the CDR3 is TGTGCCAGCAGCACCACAGGGGTTCGTGTCCTCCACTTT. Encoded protein: CASSTTGVRVLHF.

The J gene is TRBJ2-3, the V gene TRBV6-6, with TRBD1 matching over 12 bases. With V trimmed by 6 bases and J by 0 bases, 7 bases remained unmatched. Germline-derived CDR1 and CDR2 are MNHNY and SVGAGI (reference sequence). CDR3 length: 17 amino acids. The CDR3 DNA reads as TGTGCCAGCAGGCCGGGGGACAGGGGGCATAGCACAGATACGCAGTATTTT. Translating it yields CASRPGDRGHSTDTQYF.

J is TRBJ2-7 and V is TRBV28, with a tentative D call TRBD1 (6 bases). V lost 5 bases, J lost 5 bases, and 16 bases lay in between. CDR1 is MDHEN, CDR2 SYDVKM, per germline. This CDR3 has 14 amino acids. CDR3 protein: CASSPHRDPHEQYF. In DNA form, the CDR3 reads TGTGCCAGCAGTCCTCACAGGGATCCCCACGAGCAGTACTTC.

The J gene is TRBJ1-3, the V gene TRBV4-2; 8 bases match TRBD1. CDR3 size: 18 residues. Per the germline V gene, CDR1 is LGHNA and CDR2 is YNFKEQ. V shed 3 bases, J shed 0 bases, and the junction held 10 bases outside the gene matches. The CDR3: CASSQGTGQGFSGNTIYF. DNA of the CDR3: TGTGCCAGCAGCCAGGGAACTGGACAGGGATTCTCTGGAAACACCATATATTTT.

This clonotype was recorded many times. The chain employs TRBV7-2 and TRBJ1-2; D unclear. V lost 5 bases, J lost 7 bases, and 5 bases lay in between. Per germline, CDR1 SGHTA and CDR2 FQGNSA. The length of the CDR3 is 10 residues. This chain's CDR3 is CASSPPGYTF. In DNA, the CDR3 is TGTGCCAGCAGCCCTCCTGGCTACACCTTC.